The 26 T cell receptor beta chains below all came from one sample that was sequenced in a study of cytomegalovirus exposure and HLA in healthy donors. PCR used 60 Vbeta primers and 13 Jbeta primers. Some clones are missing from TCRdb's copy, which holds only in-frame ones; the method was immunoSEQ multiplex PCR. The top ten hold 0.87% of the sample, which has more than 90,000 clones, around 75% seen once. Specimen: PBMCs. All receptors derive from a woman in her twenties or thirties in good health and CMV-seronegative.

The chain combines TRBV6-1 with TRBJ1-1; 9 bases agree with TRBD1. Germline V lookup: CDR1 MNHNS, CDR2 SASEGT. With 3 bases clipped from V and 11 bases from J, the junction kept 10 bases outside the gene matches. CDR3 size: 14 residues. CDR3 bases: TGTGCCAGCAGTGATCCGGGACAGGGACGTTGGGCTTTCTTT. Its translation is CASSDPGQGRWAFF.

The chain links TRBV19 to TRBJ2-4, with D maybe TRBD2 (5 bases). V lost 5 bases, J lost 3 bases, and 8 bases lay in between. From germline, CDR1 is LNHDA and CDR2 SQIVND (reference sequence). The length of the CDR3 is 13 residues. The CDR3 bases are TGTGCCAGTAGTCCACGGGACAAAAACATTCAGTACTTC. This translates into CASSPRDKNIQYF.

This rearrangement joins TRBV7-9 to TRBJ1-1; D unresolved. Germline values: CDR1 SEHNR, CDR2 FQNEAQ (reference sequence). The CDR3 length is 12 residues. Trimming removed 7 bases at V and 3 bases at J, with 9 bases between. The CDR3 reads CASTTRYTEAFF. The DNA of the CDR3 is TGTGCCAGCACCACGAGGTACACTGAAGCTTTCTTT.

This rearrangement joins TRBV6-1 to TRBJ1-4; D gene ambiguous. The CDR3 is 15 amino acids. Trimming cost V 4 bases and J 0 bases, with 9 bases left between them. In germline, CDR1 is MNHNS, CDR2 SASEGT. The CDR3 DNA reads TGTGCCAGCAGTGGGACTCACGCAACTAATGAAAAACTGTTTTTT. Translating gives CASSGTHATNEKLFF.

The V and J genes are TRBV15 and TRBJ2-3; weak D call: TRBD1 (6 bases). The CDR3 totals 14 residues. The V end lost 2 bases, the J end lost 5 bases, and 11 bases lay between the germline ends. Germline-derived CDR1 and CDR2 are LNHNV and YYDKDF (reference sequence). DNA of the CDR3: TGTGCCACCAGCAGAAGACAGGTTGGAGATACGCAGTATTTT. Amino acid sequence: CATSRRQVGDTQYF.

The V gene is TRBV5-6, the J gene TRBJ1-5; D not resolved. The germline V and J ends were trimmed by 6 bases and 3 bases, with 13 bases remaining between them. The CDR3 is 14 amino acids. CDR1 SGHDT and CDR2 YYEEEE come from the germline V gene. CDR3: CASMALHINQPQHF. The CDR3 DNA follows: TGTGCCAGCATGGCCCTTCATATCAATCAGCCCCAGCATTTT.

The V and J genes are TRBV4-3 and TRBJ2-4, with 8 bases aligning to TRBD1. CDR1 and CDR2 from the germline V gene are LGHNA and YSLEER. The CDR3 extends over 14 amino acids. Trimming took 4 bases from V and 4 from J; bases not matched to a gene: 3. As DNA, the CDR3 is TGCGCCAGCAGCCCGACAGGGGCTAAAAACATTCAGTACTTC. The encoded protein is CASSPTGAKNIQYF.

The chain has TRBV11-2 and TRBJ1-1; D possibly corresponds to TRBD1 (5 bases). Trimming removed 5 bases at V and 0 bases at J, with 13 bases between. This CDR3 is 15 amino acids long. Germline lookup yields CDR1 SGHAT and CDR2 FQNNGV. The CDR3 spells CASSLQGPMNTEAFF. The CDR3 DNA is TGTGCCAGCAGCCTCCAGGGTCCTATGAACACTGAAGCTTTCTTT.

CDR3 in amino acids: CASSLGRWAGNGYTF. CDR3 in DNA: TGTGCCAGCTCACTCGGGAGATGGGCAGGGAATGGCTACACCTTC. The chain has TRBV18 and TRBJ1-2; D is perhaps TRBD1 (5 bases). CDR1 and CDR2 (germline): KGHSH, LQKENI. V gave up 4 bases and J gave up 6 bases, with 18 bases separating them. The CDR3 sequence is 15 residues long.

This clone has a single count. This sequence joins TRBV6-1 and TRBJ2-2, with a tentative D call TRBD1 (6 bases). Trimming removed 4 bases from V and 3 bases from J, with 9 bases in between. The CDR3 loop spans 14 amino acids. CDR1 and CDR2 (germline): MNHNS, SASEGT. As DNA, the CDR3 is TGTGCCAGCAGTGCGAACAGGGACACCGGGGAGCTGTTTTTT. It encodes CASSANRDTGELFF.

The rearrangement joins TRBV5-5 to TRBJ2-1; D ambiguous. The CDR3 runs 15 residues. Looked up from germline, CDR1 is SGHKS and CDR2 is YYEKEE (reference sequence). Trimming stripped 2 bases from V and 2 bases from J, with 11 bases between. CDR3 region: CASSFSAGTYNEQFF. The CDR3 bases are TGTGCCAGCAGCTTCTCTGCAGGAACCTACAATGAGCAGTTCTTC.

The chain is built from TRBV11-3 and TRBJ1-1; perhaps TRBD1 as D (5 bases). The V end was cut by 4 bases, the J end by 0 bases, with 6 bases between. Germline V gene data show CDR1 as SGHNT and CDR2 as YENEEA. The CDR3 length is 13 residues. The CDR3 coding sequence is TGTGCCAGCAGCTCCAGGGTGAACACTGAAGCTTTCTTT. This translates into CASSSRVNTEAFF.

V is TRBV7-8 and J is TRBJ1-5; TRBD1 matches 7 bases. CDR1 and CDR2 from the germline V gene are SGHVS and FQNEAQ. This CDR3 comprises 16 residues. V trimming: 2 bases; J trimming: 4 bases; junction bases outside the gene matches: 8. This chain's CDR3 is CASSLSPRGNNQPQHF. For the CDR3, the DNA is TGTGCCAGCAGCTTAAGTCCCAGGGGGAATAATCAGCCCCAGCATTTT.

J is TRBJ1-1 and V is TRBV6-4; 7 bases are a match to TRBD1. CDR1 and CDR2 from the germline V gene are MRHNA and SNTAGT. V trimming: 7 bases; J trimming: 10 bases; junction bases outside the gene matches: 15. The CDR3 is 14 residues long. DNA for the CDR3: TGTGCCAGCAAAGGGGTCGCCGGGCCAGGGGGAGCTTTCTTT. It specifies CASKGVAGPGGAFF.

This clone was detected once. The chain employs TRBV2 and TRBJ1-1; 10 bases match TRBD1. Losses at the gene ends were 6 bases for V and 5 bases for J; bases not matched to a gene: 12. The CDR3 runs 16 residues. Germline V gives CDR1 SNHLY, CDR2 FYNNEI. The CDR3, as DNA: TGTGCCAGCAGCCTGATGGGACAGGGGAGGATGACTGAAGCTTTCTTT. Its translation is CASSLMGQGRMTEAFF.

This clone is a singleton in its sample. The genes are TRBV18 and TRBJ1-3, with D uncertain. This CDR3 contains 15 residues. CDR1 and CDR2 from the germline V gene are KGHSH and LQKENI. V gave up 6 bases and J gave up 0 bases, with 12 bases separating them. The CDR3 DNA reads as TGTGCCAGCTCTCCCGAACACCACTCTGGAAACACCATATATTTT. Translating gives CASSPEHHSGNTIYF. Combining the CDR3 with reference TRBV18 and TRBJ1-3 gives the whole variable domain NAGVMQNPRHLVRRRGQEARLRCSPMKGHSHVYWYRQLPEEGLKFMVYLQKENIIDESGMPKERFSAEFPKEGPSILRIQQVVRGDSAAYFCASSPEHHSGNTIYFGEGSWLTVV.

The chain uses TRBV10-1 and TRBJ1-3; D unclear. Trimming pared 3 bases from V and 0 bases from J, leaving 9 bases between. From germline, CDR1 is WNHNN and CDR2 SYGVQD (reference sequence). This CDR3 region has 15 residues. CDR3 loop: CASSDAPSSGNTIYF. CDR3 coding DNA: TGCGCCAGCAGTGATGCGCCGAGCTCTGGAAACACCATATATTTT.

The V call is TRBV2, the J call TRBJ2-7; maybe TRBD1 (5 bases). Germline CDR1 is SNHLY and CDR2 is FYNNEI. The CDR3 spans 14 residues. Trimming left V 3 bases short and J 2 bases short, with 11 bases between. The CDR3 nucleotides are TGTGCCAGCAGTGATTGGGGCACAGCCTACGAGCAGTACTTC. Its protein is CASSDWGTAYEQYF.

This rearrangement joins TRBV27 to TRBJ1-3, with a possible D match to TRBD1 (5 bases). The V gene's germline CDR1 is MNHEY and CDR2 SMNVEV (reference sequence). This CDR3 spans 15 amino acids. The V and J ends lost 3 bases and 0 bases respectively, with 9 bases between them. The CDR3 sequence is CASSFDSNSGNTIYF. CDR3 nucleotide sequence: TGTGCCAGCAGTTTTGACAGCAACTCTGGAAACACCATATATTTT.

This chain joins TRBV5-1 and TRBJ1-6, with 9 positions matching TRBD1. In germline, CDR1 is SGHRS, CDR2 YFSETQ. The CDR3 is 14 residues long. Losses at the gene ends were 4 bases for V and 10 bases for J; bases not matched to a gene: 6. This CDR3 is CASSLTGGQSPLHF. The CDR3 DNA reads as TGCGCCAGCAGCCTCACAGGGGGCCAGTCACCCCTCCACTTT.

CDR3 sequence: CATSLGDMNQPQHF. Here the CDR3 DNA reads TGTGCCACCAGCCTGGGGGACATGAATCAGCCCCAGCATTTT. The chain recombines TRBV15 with TRBJ1-5; maybe TRBD1 (6 bases). The CDR3 is 14 residues long. The germline gives CDR1 LNHNV, CDR2 YYDKDF (reference sequence). V dropped 5 bases and J dropped 4 bases, with 12 bases sitting between them.

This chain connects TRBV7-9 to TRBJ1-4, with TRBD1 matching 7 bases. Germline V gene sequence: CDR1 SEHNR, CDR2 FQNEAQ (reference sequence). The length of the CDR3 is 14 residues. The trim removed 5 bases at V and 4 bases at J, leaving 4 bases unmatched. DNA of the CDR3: TGTGCCAGCAGCCGCGGACAGGATAATGAAAAACTGTTTTTT. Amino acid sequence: CASSRGQDNEKLFF.

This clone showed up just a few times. This CDR3 reads CAWSAIRVGGNTIYF. Here the CDR3 DNA reads TGTGCCTGGAGTGCCATCAGGGTAGGGGGAAACACCATATATTTT. The chain has TRBV30 and TRBJ1-3; maybe TRBD1 (5 bases). Germline assignment: CDR1 GTSNPN and CDR2 SVGIG (reference sequence). Trimming shortened V by 1 base and J by 4 bases, and 14 bases separated the two germline ends. The CDR3 has 15 amino acids.

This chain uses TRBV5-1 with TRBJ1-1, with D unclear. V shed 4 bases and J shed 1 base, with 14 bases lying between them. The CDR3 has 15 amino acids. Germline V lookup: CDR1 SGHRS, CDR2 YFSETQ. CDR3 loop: CASSRVDSRNTEAFF. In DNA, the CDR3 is TGCGCCAGCAGCCGTGTAGACTCAAGGAACACTGAAGCTTTCTTT.

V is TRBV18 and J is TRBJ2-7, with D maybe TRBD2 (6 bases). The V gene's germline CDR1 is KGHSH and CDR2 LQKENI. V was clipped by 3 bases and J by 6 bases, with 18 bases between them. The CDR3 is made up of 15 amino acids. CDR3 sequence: CASSPYPGEQGEQYF. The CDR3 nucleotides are TGTGCCAGCTCACCGTACCCGGGGGAGCAGGGCGAGCAGTACTTC.

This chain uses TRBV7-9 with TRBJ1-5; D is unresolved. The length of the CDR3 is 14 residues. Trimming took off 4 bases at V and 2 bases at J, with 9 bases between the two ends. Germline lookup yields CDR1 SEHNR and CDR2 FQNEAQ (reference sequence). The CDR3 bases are TGTGCCAGCAGCTCCACGCGGGGCAATCAGCCCCAGCATTTT. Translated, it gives CASSSTRGNQPQHF.